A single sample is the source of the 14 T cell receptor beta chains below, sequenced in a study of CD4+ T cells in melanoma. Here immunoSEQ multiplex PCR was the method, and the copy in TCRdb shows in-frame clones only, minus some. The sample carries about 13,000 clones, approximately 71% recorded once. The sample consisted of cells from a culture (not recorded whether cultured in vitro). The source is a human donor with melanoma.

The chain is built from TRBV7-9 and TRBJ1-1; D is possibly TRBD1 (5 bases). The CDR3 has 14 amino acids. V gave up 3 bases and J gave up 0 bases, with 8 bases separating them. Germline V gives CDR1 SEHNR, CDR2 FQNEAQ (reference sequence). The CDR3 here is CASSFWGMNTEAFF. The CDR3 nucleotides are TGTGCCAGCAGCTTTTGGGGGATGAACACTGAAGCTTTCTTT.

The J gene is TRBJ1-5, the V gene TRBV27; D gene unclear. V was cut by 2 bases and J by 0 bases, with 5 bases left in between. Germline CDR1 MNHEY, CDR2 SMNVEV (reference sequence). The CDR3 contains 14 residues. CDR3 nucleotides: TGTGCCAGCAGTTTAGGCAATAGCAATCAGCCCCAGCATTTT. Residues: CASSLGNSNQPQHF.

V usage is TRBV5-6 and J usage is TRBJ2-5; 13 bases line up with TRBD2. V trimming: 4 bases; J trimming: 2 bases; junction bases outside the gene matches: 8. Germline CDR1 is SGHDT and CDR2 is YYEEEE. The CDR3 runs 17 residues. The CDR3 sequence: CASSKGLAGLGQETQYF. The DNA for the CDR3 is TGTGCCAGCAGCAAGGGACTAGCGGGGTTGGGGCAAGAGACCCAGTACTTC.

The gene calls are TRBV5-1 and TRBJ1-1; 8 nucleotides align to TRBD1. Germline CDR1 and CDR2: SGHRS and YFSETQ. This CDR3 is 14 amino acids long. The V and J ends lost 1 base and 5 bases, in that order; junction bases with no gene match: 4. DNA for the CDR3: TGCGCCAGCAGCTTGCCAGGGACAGGAACTGAAGCTTTCTTT. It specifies CASSLPGTGTEAFF.

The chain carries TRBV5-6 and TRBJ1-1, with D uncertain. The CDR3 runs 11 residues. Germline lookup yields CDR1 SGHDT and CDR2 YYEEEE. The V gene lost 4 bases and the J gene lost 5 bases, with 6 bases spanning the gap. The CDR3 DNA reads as TGTGCCAGCAGCCGTTGGACTGAAGCTTTCTTT. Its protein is CASSRWTEAFF.

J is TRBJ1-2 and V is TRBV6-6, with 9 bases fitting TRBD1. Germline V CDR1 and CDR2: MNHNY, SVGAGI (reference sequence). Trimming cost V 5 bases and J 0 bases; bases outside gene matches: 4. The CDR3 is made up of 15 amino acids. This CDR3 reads CASSGDRDPNYGYTF. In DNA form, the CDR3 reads TGTGCCAGCAGTGGGGACAGGGACCCTAACTATGGCTACACCTTC.

The CDR3 reads CASSVFSEGSPLHF. DNA for the CDR3: TGTGCCAGCAGTGTGTTCAGTGAAGGTTCACCCCTCCACTTT. The chain uses TRBV6-5 and TRBJ1-6, with D hard to call. This CDR3 comprises 14 residues. V was cut by 5 bases and J by 9 bases, with 14 bases left in between. Germline V lookup: CDR1 MNHEY, CDR2 SVGAGI.

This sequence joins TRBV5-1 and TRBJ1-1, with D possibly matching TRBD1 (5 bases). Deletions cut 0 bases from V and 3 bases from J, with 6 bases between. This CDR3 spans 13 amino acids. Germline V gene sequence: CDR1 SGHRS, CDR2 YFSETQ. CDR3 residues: CASSLGQYTEAFF. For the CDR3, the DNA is TGCGCCAGCAGCTTGGGACAGTACACTGAAGCTTTCTTT.

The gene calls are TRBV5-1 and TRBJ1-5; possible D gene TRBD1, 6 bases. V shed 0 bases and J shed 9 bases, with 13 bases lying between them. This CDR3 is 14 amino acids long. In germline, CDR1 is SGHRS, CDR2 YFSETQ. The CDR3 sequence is CASSLVGGGRPQHF. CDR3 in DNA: TGCGCCAGCAGCTTGGTAGGGGGGGGTCGGCCCCAGCATTTT.

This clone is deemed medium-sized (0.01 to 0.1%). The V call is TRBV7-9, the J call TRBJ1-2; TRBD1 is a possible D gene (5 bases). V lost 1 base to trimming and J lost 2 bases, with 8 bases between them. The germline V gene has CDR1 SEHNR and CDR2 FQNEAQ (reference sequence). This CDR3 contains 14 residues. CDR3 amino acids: CASSLETGNYGYTF. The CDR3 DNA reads TGTGCCAGCAGCTTAGAAACAGGCAACTATGGCTACACCTTC.

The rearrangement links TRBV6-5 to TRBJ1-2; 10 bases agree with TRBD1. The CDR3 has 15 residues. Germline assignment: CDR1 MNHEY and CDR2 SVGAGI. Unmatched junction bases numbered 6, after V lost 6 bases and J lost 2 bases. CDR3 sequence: CASRDPGQGNYGYTF. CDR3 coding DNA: TGTGCCAGCAGGGACCCGGGACAGGGGAACTATGGCTACACCTTC.

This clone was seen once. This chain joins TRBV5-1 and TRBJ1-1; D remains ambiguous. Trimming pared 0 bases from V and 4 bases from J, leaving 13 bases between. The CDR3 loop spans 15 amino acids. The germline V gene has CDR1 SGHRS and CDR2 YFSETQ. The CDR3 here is CASSLDGVKGTEAFF. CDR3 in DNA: TGCGCCAGCAGCTTGGACGGGGTAAAGGGCACTGAAGCTTTCTTT.

CDR3 loop: CASSELIGISPLHF. In nucleotides, the CDR3 is TGTGCCAGCAGTGAACTGATCGGAATTTCACCCCTCCACTTT. The J gene is TRBJ1-6, the V gene TRBV2; D call uncertain. The CDR3 is made up of 14 amino acids. The V and J ends lost 2 bases and 9 bases respectively, with 11 bases between them. The germline CDR1 and CDR2 sequences are SNHLY and FYNNEI.

CDR3 coding DNA: TGTGCCAGCAGCACGGAAAACACTGAAGCTTTCTTT. Amino acid sequence: CASSTENTEAFF. The V and J genes are TRBV5-4 and TRBJ1-1; D is uncertain. Germline loops: CDR1 SGHNT, CDR2 YYREEE (reference sequence). The CDR3 runs 12 residues. Trimming removed 4 bases from V and 2 bases from J, with 6 bases in between.